This TCR beta chain was sequenced for a study of vaccination and CD4 T cells after COVID-19. Study-level information: Post-diagnosis, post-COVID samples were collected after a median approximately 100 days, ranging 35 to 161.

The treatment denotes: approximately 11-day PBMC culture with coronavirus spike peptide pools or control peptides (ViraFEST assay). Positive PCR tests came between March and December 2020, ahead of the US Alpha, Beta and Delta variants. With fresh IL-2 medium, half the medium was replaced on days 3 and 7. The Oncomine TCR Beta short-read assay generated sequence data from the DNA of cultured CD4+ T cells. TCRdb fed the PCR reads into MiXCR, producing one record per CDR3 protein. Of approximately 12,000 distinct CDR3 sequences in the sample, less than 55% were seen once. For this clonotype: What it recognizes is unknown. One junction end does not reproduce the germline sequence, and a read error may be involved.

Looked up from germline, CDR1 is SSHAT and CDR2 is FNYEAQ (reference sequence). This CDR3 contains 16 residues. The TCR comes from a human donor with COVID-19. This chain connects TRBV7-7 to TRBJ1-3, with D unresolved. Material for sequencing was cultured CD4+ T cells from blood. CDR3 protein: CASSPGSYSVGNTIYF. As DNA, the CDR3 is TGTGCTAGCAGCCCCGGTTCCTACAGCGTTGGAAACACCATATATTTT.